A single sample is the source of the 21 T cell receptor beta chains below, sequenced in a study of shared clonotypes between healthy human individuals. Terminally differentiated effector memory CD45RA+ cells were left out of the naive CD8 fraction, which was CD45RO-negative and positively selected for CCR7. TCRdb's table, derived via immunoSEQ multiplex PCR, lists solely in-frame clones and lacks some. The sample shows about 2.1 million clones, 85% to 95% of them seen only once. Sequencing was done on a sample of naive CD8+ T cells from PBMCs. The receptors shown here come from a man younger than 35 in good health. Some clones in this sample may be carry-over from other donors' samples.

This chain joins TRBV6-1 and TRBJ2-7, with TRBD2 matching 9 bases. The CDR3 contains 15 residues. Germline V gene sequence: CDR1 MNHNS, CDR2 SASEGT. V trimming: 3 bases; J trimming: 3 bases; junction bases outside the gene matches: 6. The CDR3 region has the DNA TGTGCCAGCAGTGAGTTAGGAGCGGGAGGCTACGAGCAGTACTTC. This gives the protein CASSELGAGGYEQYF.

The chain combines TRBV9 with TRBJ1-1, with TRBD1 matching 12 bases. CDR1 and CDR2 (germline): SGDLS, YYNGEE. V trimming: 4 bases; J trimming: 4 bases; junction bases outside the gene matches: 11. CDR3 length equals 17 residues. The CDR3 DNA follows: TGTGCCAGCAGCTTAGCCGGGACAGGGGGCCGTAGCACTGAAGCTTTCTTT. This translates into CASSLAGTGGRSTEAFF.

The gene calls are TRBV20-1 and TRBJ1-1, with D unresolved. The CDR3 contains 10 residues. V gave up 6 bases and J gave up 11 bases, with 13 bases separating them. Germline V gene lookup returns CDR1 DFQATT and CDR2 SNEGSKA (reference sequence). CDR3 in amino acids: CSARLGSAFF. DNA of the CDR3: TGCAGTGCCCGACTGGGCTCGGCTTTCTTT.

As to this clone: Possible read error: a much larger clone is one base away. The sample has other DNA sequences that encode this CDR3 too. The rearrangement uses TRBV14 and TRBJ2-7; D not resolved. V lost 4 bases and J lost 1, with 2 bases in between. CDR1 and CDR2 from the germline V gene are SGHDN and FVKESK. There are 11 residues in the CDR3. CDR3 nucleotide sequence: TGTGCCAGCAGCCTATCCTACGAGCAGTACTTC. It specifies CASSLSYEQYF.

This CDR3 is CASSLGPLDEKLFF. The CDR3 bases are TGTGCCAGCAGCCTCGGCCCATTGGATGAAAAACTGTTTTTT. The chain is built from TRBV7-9 and TRBJ1-4, with D uncertain. V gave up 5 bases and J gave up 6 bases, with 13 bases separating them. The CDR3 extends over 14 amino acids. CDR1 and CDR2 (germline): SEHNR, FQNEAQ (reference sequence).

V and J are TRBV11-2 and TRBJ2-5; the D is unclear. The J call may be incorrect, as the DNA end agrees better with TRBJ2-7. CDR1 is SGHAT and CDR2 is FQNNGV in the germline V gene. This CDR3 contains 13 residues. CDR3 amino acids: CASSRGPQDEQYF. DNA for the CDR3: TGTGCCAGCAGCCGAGGCCCTCAGGACGAGCAGTACTTC.

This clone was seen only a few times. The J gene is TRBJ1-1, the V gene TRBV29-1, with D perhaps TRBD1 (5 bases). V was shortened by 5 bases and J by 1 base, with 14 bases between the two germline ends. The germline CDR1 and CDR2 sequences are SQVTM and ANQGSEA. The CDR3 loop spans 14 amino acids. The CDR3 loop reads CSVLLDSSNTEAFF. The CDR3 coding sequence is TGCAGCGTTCTCCTCGACAGTTCGAACACTGAAGCTTTCTTT.

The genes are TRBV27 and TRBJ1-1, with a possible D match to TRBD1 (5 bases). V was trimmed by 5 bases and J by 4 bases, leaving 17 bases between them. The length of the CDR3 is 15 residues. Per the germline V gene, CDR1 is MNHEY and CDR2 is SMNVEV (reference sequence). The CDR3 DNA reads TGTGCCAGCAGTCCCCGGGGGTCTGGGTTCACTGAAGCTTTCTTT. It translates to CASSPRGSGFTEAFF.

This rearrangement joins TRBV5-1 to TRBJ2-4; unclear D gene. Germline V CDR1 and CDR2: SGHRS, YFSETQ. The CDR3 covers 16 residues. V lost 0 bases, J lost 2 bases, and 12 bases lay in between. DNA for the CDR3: TGCGCCAGCAGCTTGGCCCCGAGGCCCCCCAAAAACATTCAGTACTTC. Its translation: CASSLAPRPPKNIQYF.

The CDR3 here is CATEEAGYEQYF. CDR3 nucleotide sequence: TGTGCCACGGAAGAGGCGGGATACGAGCAGTACTTC. The gene calls are TRBV10-3 and TRBJ2-7; D possibly corresponds to TRBD2 (6 bases). There are 12 residues in the CDR3. In germline, CDR1 is ENHRY, CDR2 SYGVKD. V gave up 10 bases and J gave up 4 bases, with 14 bases separating them.

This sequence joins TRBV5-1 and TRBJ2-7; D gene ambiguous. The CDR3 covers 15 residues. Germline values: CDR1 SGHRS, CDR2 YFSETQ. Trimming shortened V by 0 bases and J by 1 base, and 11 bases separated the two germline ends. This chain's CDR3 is CASSLDWRLSYEQYF. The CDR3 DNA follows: TGCGCCAGCAGCTTGGACTGGCGGCTATCCTACGAGCAGTACTTC.

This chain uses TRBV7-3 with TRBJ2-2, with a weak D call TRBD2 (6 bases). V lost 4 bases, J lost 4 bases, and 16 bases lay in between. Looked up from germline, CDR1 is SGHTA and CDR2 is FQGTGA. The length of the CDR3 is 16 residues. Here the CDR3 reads CASSSWRGEGTGELFF. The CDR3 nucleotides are TGTGCCAGCAGCTCCTGGCGGGGAGAGGGCACCGGGGAGCTGTTTTTT.

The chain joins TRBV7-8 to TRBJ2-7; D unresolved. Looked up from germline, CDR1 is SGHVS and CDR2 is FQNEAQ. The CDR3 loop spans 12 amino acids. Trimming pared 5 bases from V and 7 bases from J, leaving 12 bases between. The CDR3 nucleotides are TGTGCCAGCAGCACTGCCCCCTGGGAGCAGTACTTC. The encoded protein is CASSTAPWEQYF.

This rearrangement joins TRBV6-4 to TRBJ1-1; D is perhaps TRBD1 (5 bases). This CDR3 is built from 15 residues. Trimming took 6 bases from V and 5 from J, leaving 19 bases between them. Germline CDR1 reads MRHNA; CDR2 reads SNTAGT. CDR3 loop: CASSDLRDAGTEAFF. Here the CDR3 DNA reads TGTGCCAGCAGCGACCTTAGGGACGCAGGAACTGAAGCTTTCTTT.

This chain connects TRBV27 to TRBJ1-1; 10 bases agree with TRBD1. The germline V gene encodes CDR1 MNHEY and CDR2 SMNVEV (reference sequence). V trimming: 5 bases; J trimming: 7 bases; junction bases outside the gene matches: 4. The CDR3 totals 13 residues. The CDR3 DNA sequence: TGTGCCAGCAGTATACGGACAGGGGGTGAAGCTTTCTTT. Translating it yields CASSIRTGGEAFF.

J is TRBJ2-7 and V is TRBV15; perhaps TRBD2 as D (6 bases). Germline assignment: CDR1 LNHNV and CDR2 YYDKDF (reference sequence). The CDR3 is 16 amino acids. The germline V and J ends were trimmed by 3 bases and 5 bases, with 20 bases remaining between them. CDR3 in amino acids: CATSSNPPRRVHEQYF. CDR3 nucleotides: TGTGCCACCAGCAGTAACCCCCCTAGGAGGGTCCACGAGCAGTACTTC.

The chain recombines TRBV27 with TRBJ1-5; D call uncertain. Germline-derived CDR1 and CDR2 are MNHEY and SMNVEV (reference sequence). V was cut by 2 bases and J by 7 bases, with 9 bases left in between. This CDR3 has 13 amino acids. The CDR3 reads CASSLAGFQPQHF. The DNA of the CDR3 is TGTGCCAGCAGTTTAGCGGGATTCCAGCCCCAGCATTTT.

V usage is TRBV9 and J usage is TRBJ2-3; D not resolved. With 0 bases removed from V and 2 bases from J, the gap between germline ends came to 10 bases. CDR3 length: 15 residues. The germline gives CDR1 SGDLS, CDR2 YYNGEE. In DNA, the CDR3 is TGTGCCAGCAGCGTAGAAGTGAGCCCCACAGATACGCAGTATTTT. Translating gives CASSVEVSPTDTQYF.

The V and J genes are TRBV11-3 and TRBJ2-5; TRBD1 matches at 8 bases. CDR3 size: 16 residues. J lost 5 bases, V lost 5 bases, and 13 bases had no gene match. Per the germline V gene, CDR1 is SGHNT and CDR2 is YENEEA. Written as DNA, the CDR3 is TGTGCCAGCAGCCCGCCAGGACAGGGCGCTCTGGAGACCCAGTACTTC. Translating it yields CASSPPGQGALETQYF.

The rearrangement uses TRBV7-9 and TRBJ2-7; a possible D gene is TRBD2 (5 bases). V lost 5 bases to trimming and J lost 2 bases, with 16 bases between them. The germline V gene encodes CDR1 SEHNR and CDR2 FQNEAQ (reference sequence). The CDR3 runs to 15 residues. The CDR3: CASSPYVGGPYEQYF. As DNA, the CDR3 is TGTGCCAGCAGCCCTTATGTTGGAGGCCCCTACGAGCAGTACTTC. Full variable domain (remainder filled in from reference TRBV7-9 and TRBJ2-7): DTGVSQNPRHKITKRGQNVTFRCDPISEHNRLYWYRQTLGQGPEFLTYFQNEAQLEKSRLLSDRFSAERPKGSFSTLEIQRTEQGDSAMYLCASSPYVGGPYEQYFGPGTRLTVT.

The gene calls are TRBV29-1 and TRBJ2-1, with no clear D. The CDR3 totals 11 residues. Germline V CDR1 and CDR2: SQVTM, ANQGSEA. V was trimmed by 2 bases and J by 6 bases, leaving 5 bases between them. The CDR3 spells CSVEFPNEQFF. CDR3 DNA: TGCAGCGTTGAATTCCCCAATGAGCAGTTCTTC.